The 20 T cell receptor beta chains listed next were all sequenced from one sample in a study of cytomegalovirus exposure and HLA in healthy donors. PCR amplification relied on 60 Vbeta primers (plus 13 Jbeta primers). The protocol was immunoSEQ multiplex PCR, while the TCRdb copy is restricted to in-frame clones and leaves out a portion. Of 70,000 to 90,000 clones in the sample, 70% to 75% are singletons; the top ten hold around 4.2%. Specimen: PBMCs. The source is a man aged 55 to 70 in good health and CMV-seronegative.

The V gene is TRBV5-6, the J gene TRBJ1-3; a weak D match, TRBD1 (5 bases). Per the germline V gene, CDR1 is SGHDT and CDR2 is YYEEEE. The V gene lost 1 base and the J gene lost 0 bases, with 11 bases spanning the gap. This CDR3 region has 16 residues. CDR3 sequence reads: CASSLTPGNSGNTIYF. For the CDR3, the DNA is TGTGCCAGCAGCTTGACCCCAGGGAACTCTGGAAACACCATATATTTT. Filled out from reference TRBV5-6 and TRBJ1-3, the complete variable domain reads DAGVTQSPTHLIKTRGQQVTLRCSPKSGHDTVSWYQQALGQGPQFIFQYYEEEERQRGNFPDRFSGHQFPNYSSELNVNALLLGDSALYLCASSLTPGNSGNTIYFGEGSWLTVV.

This clone was seen only a few times. The rearrangement links TRBV10-3 to TRBJ1-5; D is ambiguous. The germline V and J ends were trimmed by 1 base and 5 bases, with 3 bases remaining between them. Germline V gene sequence: CDR1 ENHRY, CDR2 SYGVKD. This CDR3 is built from 12 residues. CDR3 sequence (DNA): TGTGCCATCAGTGAGTTAGATCAGCCCCAGCATTTT. Its protein product is CAISELDQPQHF.

This rearrangement joins TRBV6-6 to TRBJ1-1, with unresolved D. Germline V lookup: CDR1 MNHNY, CDR2 SVGAGI (reference sequence). The CDR3 sequence is 13 residues long. V gave up 6 bases and J gave up 6 bases, with 14 bases separating them. The CDR3 spells CASSHTRGPEAFF. The CDR3 nucleotides are TGTGCCAGCAGCCACACCCGGGGTCCTGAAGCTTTCTTT.

About this clone: A junction boundary mismatches the germline segment, possibly from a read error. This rearrangement joins TRBV7-8 to TRBJ1-1, with D possibly TRBD1 on 6 matching bases. CDR1 SGHVS and CDR2 FQNEAQ come from the germline V gene. This CDR3 contains 14 residues. CDR3 in amino acids: CAGSQGTQAPSSFF. CDR3 bases: TGTGCCGGCAGCCAGGGGACACAAGCGCCCTCGTCTTTCTTT.

The V gene is TRBV6-5, the J gene TRBJ1-5; D ambiguous. Germline V lookup: CDR1 MNHEY, CDR2 SVGAGI. V shed 5 bases and J shed 8 bases, with 16 bases lying between them. CDR3 size: 14 residues. CDR3: CASSTNTVGEPQHF. The CDR3 DNA is TGTGCCAGCAGTACTAACACGGTCGGGGAGCCCCAGCATTTT.

The chain links TRBV2 to TRBJ1-2; D remains unclear. V dropped 8 bases and J dropped 4 bases, with 17 bases sitting between them. Germline CDR1 reads SNHLY; CDR2 reads FYNNEI. This CDR3 has 14 amino acids. The DNA for the CDR3 is TGTGCCAGCCTACTCCGGGCAGGAGGCTATGGCTACACCTTC. This encodes CASLLRAGGYGYTF.

The J gene is TRBJ2-3, the V gene TRBV5-1; D uncertain. Germline CDR1 is SGHRS and CDR2 is YFSETQ. V was pared by 0 bases and J by 1 base, with 12 bases between. This CDR3 has 16 amino acids. The CDR3, as DNA: TGCGCCAGCAGCTTGGCTTCCGGTGCTCGCACAGATACGCAGTATTTT. Translating it yields CASSLASGARTDTQYF.

This chain joins TRBV12-5 and TRBJ1-3, with D perhaps TRBD1 (6 bases). CDR3 length: 13 residues. The germline CDR1 and CDR2 sequences are LGHNT and FRNRAP. V lost 4 bases and J lost 4, with 8 bases in between. CDR3 DNA: TGTGCTAGTGGTTGGGGGACAGGAAACACCATATATTTT. The encoded protein is CASGWGTGNTIYF. The variable domain in full, with the rest retrieved from reference TRBV12-5 and TRBJ1-3, is DARVTQTPRHKVTEMGQEVTMRCQPILGHNTVFWYRQTMMQGLELLAYFRNRAPLDDSGMPKDRFSAEMPDATLATLKIQPSEPRDSAVYFCASGWGTGNTIYFGEGSWLTVV.

The chain employs TRBV6-1 and TRBJ2-7, with TRBD1 identical over 8 bases. This CDR3 region has 13 residues. V shed 9 bases, J shed 6 bases, and the junction held 10 bases outside the gene matches. Germline V gene sequence: CDR1 MNHNS, CDR2 SASEGT. The CDR3 protein is CASRSTGAGEQYF. The CDR3 DNA sequence: TGTGCCAGTAGATCGACAGGGGCGGGCGAGCAGTACTTC.

The chain links TRBV19 to TRBJ1-1; D is ambiguous. CDR1 and CDR2 from the germline V gene are LNHDA and SQIVND (reference sequence). The CDR3 totals 12 residues. V was shortened by 6 bases and J by 6 bases, with 11 bases between the two germline ends. The CDR3 here is CASRETTSEAFF. The CDR3 DNA follows: TGTGCCAGTAGGGAGACGACTTCTGAAGCTTTCTTT.

This clone has only one observation. This chain connects TRBV19 to TRBJ2-7; 9 positions agree with TRBD1. The trim removed 4 bases at V and 5 bases at J, leaving 9 bases unmatched. Germline values: CDR1 LNHDA, CDR2 SQIVND (reference sequence). CDR3 length equals 15 residues. This CDR3 is CASSTEDRGIHEQYF. CDR3 bases: TGTGCCAGTAGTACCGAGGACAGGGGTATTCACGAGCAGTACTTC.

This chain uses TRBV7-9 with TRBJ1-4; 8 bases are a match to TRBD1. CDR1 is SEHNR and CDR2 is FQNEAQ in the germline V gene (reference sequence). The CDR3 extends over 15 amino acids. Trimming cost V 8 bases and J 3 bases; bases outside gene matches: 8. The CDR3 spells CASGFQGAANEKLFF. In DNA form, the CDR3 reads TGTGCCAGCGGGTTCCAGGGGGCGGCTAATGAAAAACTGTTTTTT.

DNA for the CDR3: TGTGCCAGCAGTAGAGAACGGGTAGACAGGAACTATGGCTACACCTTC. It codes for CASSRERVDRNYGYTF. V gene TRBV6-6 combines with J gene TRBJ1-2; TRBD1 is a possible D gene (6 bases). Germline values: CDR1 MNHNY, CDR2 SVGAGI (reference sequence). With 5 bases removed from V and 2 bases from J, the gap between germline ends came to 18 bases. This CDR3 has 16 amino acids.

V usage is TRBV27 and J usage is TRBJ1-2, with a possible D match to TRBD1 (6 bases). The CDR3 has 13 residues. Germline CDR1 is MNHEY and CDR2 is SMNVEV (reference sequence). With 5 bases removed from V and 4 bases from J, the gap between germline ends came to 11 bases. CDR3 coding DNA: TGTGCCAGCAGTGAAAGGGACACCTATGGCTACACCTTC. Protein product: CASSERDTYGYTF.

CDR3 in DNA: TGTGCCAGCAGCATGGACAGAAATCAGCCCCAGCATTTT. It codes for CASSMDRNQPQHF. The V gene is TRBV7-2, the J gene TRBJ1-5; tentative D call: TRBD1 (6 bases). Per germline, CDR1 SGHTA and CDR2 FQGNSA. Trimming pared 5 bases from V and 4 bases from J, leaving 9 bases between. There are 13 residues in the CDR3.

V and J are TRBV5-6 and TRBJ2-3, with D maybe TRBD1 (6 bases). Trimming removed 10 bases from V and 3 bases from J, with 18 bases in between. CDR1 is SGHDT and CDR2 is YYEEEE in the germline V gene. The CDR3 covers 14 residues. The CDR3 DNA is TGTGCCTGGGATAAGGGGGTGTGGACAGATACGCAGTATTTT. This encodes CAWDKGVWTDTQYF.

Comment on this clone: The germline gene is not matched at one end of the junction; a read error may be the cause. The gene calls are TRBV30 and TRBJ1-6; TRBD1 agrees at 10 bases. The germline V gene has CDR1 GTSNPN and CDR2 SVGIG (reference sequence). The CDR3 has 15 amino acids. CDR3 coding DNA: TGTGCCTGGAGACCGACAGGGGGCGGTAATTCACCCCACCACTTT. Amino acid sequence: CAWRPTGGGNSPHHF.

The chain combines TRBV11-2 with TRBJ1-2; 8 bases are shared with TRBD1. Germline trimming cut 2 bases from V and 8 bases from J; bases unmatched to any gene: 10. CDR3 size: 15 residues. Germline V lookup: CDR1 SGHAT, CDR2 FQNNGV. In DNA form, the CDR3 reads TGTGCCAGCAGCTTATTCGGGCAGGGGGCGAAGGGCTACACCTTC. Translated, it gives CASSLFGQGAKGYTF. Using reference TRBV11-2 and TRBJ1-2 for the parts outside the CDR3, the full variable domain is EAGVAQSPRYKIIEKRQSVAFWCNPISGHATLYWYQQILGQGPKLLIQFQNNGVVDDSQLPKDRFSAERLKGVDSTLKIQPAKLEDSAVYLCASSLFGQGAKGYTFGSGTRLTVV.

The chain combines TRBV30 with TRBJ1-2; no firm D call. The germline CDR1 and CDR2 sequences are GTSNPN and SVGIG (reference sequence). This CDR3 comprises 13 residues. Trimming removed 6 bases from V and 5 bases from J, with 16 bases in between. As DNA, the CDR3 is TGTGCCTGTTTGACAACCCCGGGGTATGGCTACACCTTC. This sequence encodes CACLTTPGYGYTF.

With respect to this clone: At one end the junction does not follow the germline gene, possibly because of a read error. The same CDR3 is also encoded by other DNA sequences in this sample. The gene calls are TRBV7-9 and TRBJ1-2; D is uncertain. The CDR3 spans 12 residues. The germline CDR1 and CDR2 sequences are SEHNR and FQNEAQ (reference sequence). CDR3 sequence reads: CSSSPPSGGYTF. CDR3 nucleotides: TGTTCCAGCAGCCCCCCCTCGGGTGGCTACACCTTC.